Listed here are 22 T cell receptor beta chains from one sample, sequenced in a study of blood T cell repertoires in COVID-19. Clones were sequenced by immunoSEQ multiplex PCR, and TCRdb holds only the in-frame ones, with some missing. There are about 170,000 clones in the sample; 75% to 90% occur only once, and approximately 4.7% lies in the top ten. The sample taken for sequencing was PBMCs or T cells enriched from blood (not recorded which). The receptors originated from a woman aged 45-65 years who had recovered from COVID-19.

This chain uses TRBV6-2 or TRBV6-3 with TRBJ2-3, with TRBD2 identical over 8 bases. Trimming removed 2 bases from V and 2 bases from J; junction bases left unmatched: 12. Germline CDR1 MNHEY, CDR2 SVGEGT. The CDR3 consists of 18 residues. The CDR3 is CASSYVFGEAGDTDTQYF. DNA for the CDR3: TGTGCCAGCAGTTACGTATTTGGTGAAGCGGGGGACACAGATACGCAGTATTTT.

The gene calls are TRBV28 and TRBJ1-1, with 9 nucleotides matching TRBD1. The ends lost 5 bases at V and 4 bases at J; junction bases unmatched: 8. The V gene's germline CDR1 is MDHEN and CDR2 SYDVKM. The CDR3 is 15 amino acids. In nucleotides, the CDR3 is TGTGCCAGCAGTCCCTCCGGGACAGGGTTCACTGAAGCTTTCTTT. Amino acids: CASSPSGTGFTEAFF.

The chain couples TRBV4-1 to TRBJ2-3, with 13 positions matching TRBD2. CDR1 and CDR2 from the germline V gene are MGHRA and YSYEKL. V lost 8 bases, J lost 2 bases, and 7 bases stayed unmatched. The CDR3 runs to 16 residues. The CDR3 bases are TGCGCCAGCGCGCCGACTAGCGGGGGGACCACAGATACGCAGTATTTT. Translated, it gives CASAPTSGGTTDTQYF.

This chain connects TRBV30 to TRBJ1-4; 8 nucleotides match TRBD1. The V gene end was trimmed by 4 bases and the J gene end by 4 bases; junction bases not matched to a gene: 5. Germline lookup yields CDR1 GTSNPN and CDR2 SVGIG (reference sequence). The CDR3 spans 14 residues. The CDR3 spells CAWTGGAGNEKLFF. In nucleotides, the CDR3 is TGTGCCTGGACAGGGGGCGCGGGTAATGAAAAACTGTTTTTT.

This clone was counted once. V gene TRBV6-5 combines with J gene TRBJ1-5, with a possible D match to TRBD1 (6 bases). The CDR3 consists of 15 residues. V lost 4 bases, J lost 11 bases, and 21 bases lay in between. Germline V gene lookup returns CDR1 MNHEY and CDR2 SVGAGI. Here the CDR3 reads CASSSGPQGLGSQHF. CDR3 coding DNA: TGTGCCAGCAGTTCGGGGCCCCAGGGGCTTGGGTCCCAGCATTTT.

The chain couples TRBV18 to TRBJ2-1, with 8 positions matching TRBD1. The CDR3 sequence is 15 residues long. CDR1 and CDR2 (germline): KGHSH, LQKENI. J gave up 7 bases and V 3 bases, and 8 bases lay outside the gene matches. DNA of the CDR3: TGTGCCAGCTCACCCAGAGACAGGGGATTTAATGAGCAGTTCTTC. Translating gives CASSPRDRGFNEQFF.

This chain uses TRBV12-3 or TRBV12-4 with TRBJ1-6; no firm D call. V was shortened by 0 bases and J by 9 bases, with 6 bases between the two germline ends. CDR3 size: 13 residues. CDR3 bases: TGTGCCAGCAGTTTAGCGCCAGGTTCACCCCTCCACTTT. Protein sequence: CASSLAPGSPLHF.

This clone was counted only a few times. The chain couples TRBV3-1 (or the pseudogene TRBV3-2) to TRBJ1-1; D is perhaps TRBD1 (6 bases). CDR3 size: 13 residues. Germline CDR1 and CDR2: LGHDT and YNNKEL (reference sequence). Trimming took off 8 bases at V and 2 bases at J, with 12 bases between the two ends. CDR3 protein: CASVRGRNTEAFF. The CDR3 DNA sequence: TGTGCCAGCGTAAGGGGGAGAAACACTGAAGCTTTCTTT.

The CDR3, as DNA: TGTGCCAGTAGTTCGGGCAATGAGCAGTTCTTC. Protein: CASSSGNEQFF. The chain uses TRBV19 and TRBJ2-1; no clear D. Germline V CDR1 and CDR2: LNHDA, SQIVND (reference sequence). V was clipped by 5 bases and J by 6 bases, with 5 bases between them. CDR3 length: 11 residues.

The chain links TRBV18 to TRBJ2-2; D is perhaps TRBD2 (5 bases). V was shortened by 11 bases and J by 7 bases, with 17 bases between the two germline ends. The length of the CDR3 is 13 residues. CDR1 and CDR2 from the germline V gene are KGHSH and LQKENI. For the CDR3, the DNA is TGTGCCGGCCGCAGTGAGGGCTTCGGGGAGCTGTTTTTT. It yields the protein CAGRSEGFGELFF.

This clone has just one count. This chain uses TRBV7-8 with TRBJ1-1; 7 bases are shared with TRBD1. The CDR3 totals 13 residues. Germline V lookup: CDR1 SGHVS, CDR2 FQNEAQ. With V trimmed by 5 bases and J by 5 bases, 5 bases remained unmatched. CDR3 in amino acids: CASSPDRVTEAFF. The DNA for the CDR3 is TGTGCCAGCAGCCCCGACAGGGTAACTGAAGCTTTCTTT.

The chain joins TRBV19 to TRBJ1-1; the match to TRBD1 covers 10 bases. V dropped 4 bases and J dropped 4; count of bases not matched to a gene: 15. Per the germline V gene, CDR1 is LNHDA and CDR2 is SQIVND (reference sequence). The CDR3 is 18 amino acids. CDR3 in amino acids: CASSTSLGQGLTGTEAFF. DNA of the CDR3: TGTGCCAGTAGTACGTCCTTGGGACAGGGGCTCACGGGCACTGAAGCTTTCTTT.

The V call is TRBV18, the J call TRBJ2-5; D perhaps matches TRBD1 (6 bases). Between the trimmed V and J ends, which lost 5 bases and 2 bases, there was a span of 12 bases. This CDR3 comprises 14 residues. The germline CDR1 and CDR2 sequences are KGHSH and LQKENI. The CDR3 is CASSSRQVQETQYF. The CDR3 region has the DNA TGTGCCAGCTCATCCCGACAGGTTCAAGAGACCCAGTACTTC.

The rearrangement uses TRBV10-3 and TRBJ1-5, with D unresolved. Per the germline V gene, CDR1 is ENHRY and CDR2 is SYGVKD. V gave up 3 bases and J gave up 0 bases, with 9 bases separating them. The CDR3 length is 15 residues. CDR3 bases: TGTGCCATCAGTGACCCGACTCTTAGCAATCAGCCCCAGCATTTT. Protein product: CAISDPTLSNQPQHF.

The chain is built from TRBV4-1 and TRBJ1-2; D might be TRBD1 (6 bases). Trimming shortened V by 3 bases and J by 4 bases, and 24 bases separated the two germline ends. The CDR3 contains 18 residues. CDR1 MGHRA and CDR2 YSYEKL come from the germline V gene. This CDR3 is CASSHIGGRAGGAYGYTF. For the CDR3, the DNA is TGCGCCAGCAGCCATATAGGTGGCCGAGCGGGGGGGGCCTATGGCTACACCTTC.

The rearrangement links TRBV7-8 to TRBJ1-1, with 10 nucleotides matching TRBD1. Germline V CDR1 and CDR2: SGHVS, FQNEAQ. This CDR3 has 16 residues. J gave up 1 base and V 5 bases, and 7 bases lay outside the gene matches. The chain's CDR3 is CASSLRTGGKNTEAFF. For the CDR3, the DNA is TGTGCCAGCAGCCTGAGGACAGGGGGAAAGAACACTGAAGCTTTCTTT. The variable domain in full, completed from reference TRBV7-8 and TRBJ1-1, reads GAGVSQSPRYKVAKRGQDVALRCDPISGHVSLFWYQQALGQGPEFLTYFQNEAQLDKSGLPSDRFFAERPEGSVSTLKIQRTQQEDSAVYLCASSLRTGGKNTEAFFGQGTRLTVV.

This clone was picked up a small number of times. This rearrangement joins TRBV5-8 to TRBJ2-6, with D uncertain. Germline CDR1 and CDR2: SGHTS and YDEGEE. The V and J ends lost 2 bases and 2 bases respectively, with 2 bases between them. The CDR3 is 13 amino acids. CDR3: CASSFTGANVLTF. The CDR3 DNA sequence: TGTGCCAGCAGCTTTACTGGGGCCAACGTCCTGACTTTC.

The gene calls are TRBV9 and TRBJ2-7; 13 bases are a match to TRBD2. There are 17 residues in the CDR3. The germline CDR1 and CDR2 sequences are SGDLS and YYNGEE. Trimming cost V 1 base and J 2 bases; bases outside gene matches: 6. The CDR3: CASSVNGTSGNPYEQYV. In DNA form, the CDR3 reads TGTGCCAGCAGCGTAAACGGGACTAGCGGGAACCCCTACGAGCAGTACGTC.

The gene calls are TRBV15 and TRBJ1-4; weak D call: TRBD1 (5 bases). Looked up from germline, CDR1 is LNHNV and CDR2 is YYDKDF (reference sequence). The V gene lost 6 bases and the J gene lost 8 bases, with 28 bases spanning the gap. The CDR3 is 18 residues long. The CDR3 DNA reads as TGTGCCACCAGTAGCGGTTCTAGGCCAGGGAATGACGAAGAAAAACTGTTTTTT. It is translated as CATSSGSRPGNDEEKLFF.

This chain joins TRBV5-1 and TRBJ1-3, with D unresolved. This CDR3 region has 16 residues. CDR1 and CDR2 from the germline V gene are SGHRS and YFSETQ. V shed 0 bases and J shed 0 bases, with 10 bases lying between them. The DNA of the CDR3 is TGCGCCAGCAGCTTGGTGGCAGTCAACTCTGGAAACACCATATATTTT. This codes for CASSLVAVNSGNTIYF.

The chain recombines TRBV7-2 with TRBJ1-2; D possibly corresponds to TRBD1 (6 bases). Germline assignment: CDR1 SGHTA and CDR2 FQGNSA. Trimming took 3 bases from V and 8 from J, leaving 16 bases between them. CDR3 length: 14 amino acids. CDR3 sequence: CASSFSPTGSGYTF. The CDR3 coding sequence is TGTGCCAGCAGCTTTTCTCCGACAGGATCCGGCTACACCTTC.

This sequence joins TRBV6-5 and TRBJ1-3; TRBD1 matches 7 bases. Germline V CDR1 and CDR2: MNHEY, SVGAGI. J was trimmed by 9 bases and V by 5 bases; bases with no gene match: 7. The length of the CDR3 is 13 residues. In DNA form, the CDR3 reads TGTGCCAGCAGTAAGGGGACAGACGGCACCATATATTTT. It specifies CASSKGTDGTIYF.